Listed below are T cell receptor beta chains from one sample, sequenced in a study of response to subunit inactivated influenza vaccine. One entry per CDR3 protein results from TCRdb running MiXCR on the RT-PCR reads. This repertoire shows approximately 480,000 distinct CDR3 sequences, 9.5% to 13% found once; its top ten account for approximately 12%. Sequenced material: PBMCs from blood, taken roughly 47 days after vaccination. The receptors were gathered from a man between 50 and 59 years old who received an inactivated influenza vaccine. Both conserved end residues are part of each CDR3. The order of the fields is CDR3 protein, CDR3 DNA, J gene, V gene, clone size, D gene. The D gene is left open where the match is weak. Clone size is stated in some rows and not others, as once, few, many or a class when expanded.

CDR3: CSVEAGLAGYRNEQFF
DNA: TGCAGCGTTGAAGCAGGCCTAGCGGGTTACAGGAATGAGCAGTTCTTC
J: TRBJ2-1
V: TRBV29-1
size: -
D: TRBD2

CDR3: CAISREKQGASYNEQFF
DNA: TGTGCCATCAGCCGAGAGAAACAGGGGGCATCCTACAATGAGCAGTTCTTC
J: TRBJ2-1
V: TRBV10-3
size: -
D: TRBD1

CDR3: CASSYSTGGSEKLFF
DNA: TGTGCCAGCAGTTACTCGACAGGGGGCTCGGAAAAACTGTTTTTT
J: TRBJ1-4
V: TRBV6-5
size: -
D: TRBD1

CDR3: CSVRTGEQFF
DNA: TGCAGCGTTAGAACGGGAGAGCAGTTCTTC
J: TRBJ2-1
V: TRBV29-1
size: many
D: -

CDR3: CASSLSTGTGELFF
DNA: TGTGCCAGCAGCTTATCTACAGGGACCGGGGAGCTGTTTTTT
J: TRBJ2-2
V: TRBV7-2
size: many
D: -

CDR3: CASSYRRGGSAGELFF
DNA: TGTGCCAGCAGTTACAGGAGGGGAGGTTCGGCCGGGGAGCTGTTTTTT
J: TRBJ2-2
V: TRBV6-2/TRBV6-3
size: -
D: -

CDR3: CASSQNRGRNTEAFF
DNA: TGTGCCAGCAGCCAAAACAGGGGAAGGAACACTGAAGCTTTCTTT
J: TRBJ1-1
V: TRBV4-2
size: many
D: TRBD1

CDR3: CASSLGALRSGITQYF
DNA: TGTGCCAGCAGCTTAGGAGCACTCAGGTCAGGGATCACCCAGTACTTC
J: TRBJ2-5
V: TRBV7-2
size: few
D: -

CDR3: CATSDTSGQGYLYGYTF
DNA: TGTGCCACCAGTGATACTTCGGGACAGGGTTACCTCTATGGCTACACCTTC
J: TRBJ1-2
V: TRBV24-1
size: few
D: TRBD1

CDR3: CASSQYHRTGDTGELFF
DNA: TGCGCCAGCAGCCAATACCATAGGACAGGGGACACCGGGGAGCTGTTTTTT
J: TRBJ2-2
V: TRBV4-3
size: few
D: TRBD1

CDR3: CSAREVQETQYF
DNA: TGCAGTGCTAGAGAGGTTCAAGAGACCCAGTACTTC
J: TRBJ2-5
V: TRBV20-1
size: -
D: -

CDR3: CASSSKGEKLFF
DNA: TGTGCCAGCAGTTCGAAGGGGGAAAAACTGTTTTTT
J: TRBJ1-4
V: TRBV6-5
size: -
D: -

CDR3: CASSYGPYTEAFF
DNA: TGTGCCAGCAGCTACGGGCCTTACACTGAAGCTTTCTTT
J: TRBJ1-1
V: TRBV7-2
size: few
D: -

CDR3: CASSSGQAAKDTQYF
DNA: TGCGCCAGCAGCTCGGGACAGGCGGCAAAAGATACGCAGTATTTT
J: TRBJ2-3
V: TRBV5-1
size: few
D: TRBD1

CDR3: CASSSGTSGSSRLYNEQFF
DNA: TGCGCCAGCAGTTCCGGGACTAGCGGATCCAGTAGACTATACAATGAGCAGTTCTTC
J: TRBJ2-1
V: TRBV5-1
size: few
D: TRBD2

CDR3: CASIIGLAGGLEQFF
DNA: TGTGCCAGCATCATAGGACTAGCGGGAGGGCTTGAGCAGTTCTTC
J: TRBJ2-1
V: TRBV6-1
size: few
D: TRBD2

CDR3: CASSLWGQGETQYF
DNA: TGTGCCAGCAGCTTATGGGGTCAGGGAGAGACCCAGTACTTC
J: TRBJ2-5
V: TRBV5-6
size: many
D: -

CDR3: CASSQYTGELFF
DNA: TGTGCCAGCAGCCAATACACCGGGGAGCTGTTTTTT
J: TRBJ2-2
V: TRBV7-3
size: many
D: -

CDR3: CASSLGGWGLAVYNEQFF
DNA: TGTGCCAGCAGTTTAGGGGGGTGGGGACTAGCGGTCTACAATGAGCAGTTCTTC
J: TRBJ2-1
V: TRBV28
size: -
D: TRBD2

CDR3: CASSQDRGDGEQFF
DNA: TGCGCCAGCAGCCAGGACAGGGGGGACGGTGAGCAGTTCTTC
J: TRBJ2-1
V: TRBV5-1
size: many
D: TRBD1

CDR3: CASSLRPGQGVYEQYF
DNA: TGTGCCAGCAGTTTAAGACCGGGACAGGGTGTCTACGAGCAGTACTTC
J: TRBJ2-7
V: TRBV12-3/TRBV12-4
size: -
D: TRBD1

CDR3: CASWRGRTEAFF
DNA: TGTGCCAGCTGGAGGGGACGCACTGAAGCTTTCTTT
J: TRBJ1-1
V: TRBV12-3/TRBV12-4
size: few
D: -

CDR3: CATSRDLRGFATEAFF
DNA: TGTGCCACCAGCAGAGATCTTCGGGGGTTCGCCACTGAAGCTTTCTTT
J: TRBJ1-1
V: TRBV15
size: -
D: -

CDR3: CASSSRPNNEQFF
DNA: TGTGCCAGCAGCTCGCGCCCAAACAATGAGCAGTTCTTC
J: TRBJ2-1
V: TRBV9
size: few
D: -

CDR3: CSASPLRTEEETQYF
DNA: TGCAGTGCTAGCCCCCTCCGGACGGAAGAGGAGACCCAGTACTTC
J: TRBJ2-5
V: TRBV20-1
size: few
D: -

CDR3: CASSLADRARYEQYF
DNA: TGCGCCAGCAGCTTGGCTGACAGGGCCCGCTACGAGCAGTACTTC
J: TRBJ2-7
V: TRBV5-1
size: few
D: TRBD1

CDR3: CASSLSGSAGAKNIQYF
DNA: TGTGCCAGCAGCCTGTCCGGGAGCGCTGGAGCCAAAAACATTCAGTACTTC
J: TRBJ2-4
V: TRBV28
size: -
D: -

CDR3: CSVWPPAGNSPLHF
DNA: TGCAGCGTCTGGCCCCCCGCGGGTAATTCACCCCTCCACTTT
J: TRBJ1-6
V: TRBV29-1
size: many
D: -

CDR3: CASSSGTLNEQYF
DNA: TGTGCCAGCAGTTCGGGCACATTGAACGAGCAGTACTTC
J: TRBJ2-7
V: TRBV6-6
size: -
D: -